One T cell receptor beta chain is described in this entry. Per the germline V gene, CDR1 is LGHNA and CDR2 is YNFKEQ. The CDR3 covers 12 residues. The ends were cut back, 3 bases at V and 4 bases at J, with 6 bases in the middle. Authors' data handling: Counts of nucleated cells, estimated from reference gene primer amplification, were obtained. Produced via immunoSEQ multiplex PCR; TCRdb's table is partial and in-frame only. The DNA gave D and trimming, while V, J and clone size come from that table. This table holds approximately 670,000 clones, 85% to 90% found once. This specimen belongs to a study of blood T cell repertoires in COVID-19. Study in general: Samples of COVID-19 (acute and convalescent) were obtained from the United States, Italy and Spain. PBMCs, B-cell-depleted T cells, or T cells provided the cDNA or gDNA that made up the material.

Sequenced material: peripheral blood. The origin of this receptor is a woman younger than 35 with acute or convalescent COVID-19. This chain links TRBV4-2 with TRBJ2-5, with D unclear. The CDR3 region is CASSHPRETQYF. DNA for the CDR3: TGTGCCAGCAGCCACCCCAGAGAGACCCAGTACTTC.